These 10 T cell receptor beta chains were sequenced from one sample in a study of cytomegalovirus exposure and HLA in healthy donors. The primer mix had 60 Vbeta and 13 Jbeta primers. The protocol was immunoSEQ multiplex PCR, while the TCRdb copy is restricted to in-frame clones and leaves out a portion. This sample carries 190,000 or so clones, 79% of them seen once, and the ten largest clones take roughly 1.5%. Source material: PBMCs. The source of these receptors is a girl aged 10 to 17 in good health and CMV-seropositive.

The chain is built from TRBV7-8 and TRBJ2-5, with D unclear. V was cut by 8 bases and J by 5 bases, with 12 bases left in between. CDR1 and CDR2 from the germline V gene are SGHVS and FQNEAQ. CDR3 size: 12 residues. This CDR3 is CASHPVGETQYF. The CDR3 nucleotides are TGTGCCAGCCATCCTGTCGGGGAGACCCAGTACTTC.

This chain joins TRBV19 and TRBJ2-6, with 8 bases aligning to TRBD1. The CDR3 covers 17 residues. Germline assignment: CDR1 LNHDA and CDR2 SQIVND (reference sequence). V trimming: 8 bases; J trimming: 4 bases; junction bases outside the gene matches: 13. The CDR3 protein is CASVRTGLFEGANVLTF. CDR3 bases: TGTGCCAGTGTGAGGACAGGGCTCTTCGAGGGGGCCAACGTCCTGACTTTC. The full variable domain, its missing parts supplied by reference TRBV19 and TRBJ2-6, is DGGITQSPKYLFRKEGQNVTLSCEQNLNHDAMYWYRQDPGQGLRLIYYSQIVNDFQKGDIAEGYSVSREKKESFPLTVTSAQKNPTAFYLCASVRTGLFEGANVLTFGAGSRLTVL.

The V call is TRBV5-1, the J call TRBJ2-7; the D gene is possibly TRBD1 (6 bases). The germline CDR1 and CDR2 sequences are SGHRS and YFSETQ. The CDR3 has 12 amino acids. Between the trimmed V and J ends, which lost 4 bases and 3 bases, there was a span of 8 bases. The CDR3 region is CASSQGGYEQYF. The CDR3 coding sequence is TGCGCCAGCAGCCAAGGGGGCTACGAGCAGTACTTC.

The V gene is TRBV7-9, the J gene TRBJ1-4; the match to TRBD1 covers 9 bases. V was clipped by 3 bases and J by 7 bases; unmatched bases: 3. The CDR3 extends over 14 amino acids. From germline, CDR1 is SEHNR and CDR2 FQNEAQ (reference sequence). In DNA form, the CDR3 reads TGTGCCAGCAGCTTGGGACAGGGTACTGAAAAACTGTTTTTT. Translation gives CASSLGQGTEKLFF.

V and J are TRBV19 and TRBJ1-1; 9 bases agree with TRBD1. Germline loops: CDR1 LNHDA, CDR2 SQIVND (reference sequence). J was trimmed by 0 bases and V by 4 bases; bases with no gene match: 12. The CDR3 totals 18 residues. CDR3 DNA sequence: TGTGCCAGTAGTACCTCTCCGGGACAGGGTCACATGAACACTGAAGCTTTCTTT. Translation gives CASSTSPGQGHMNTEAFF. Looking up the rest from reference TRBV19 and TRBJ1-1 gives the full variable domain: DGGITQSPKYLFRKEGQNVTLSCEQNLNHDAMYWYRQDPGQGLRLIYYSQIVNDFQKGDIAEGYSVSREKKESFPLTVTSAQKNPTAFYLCASSTSPGQGHMNTEAFFGQGTRLTVV.

The chain has TRBV2 and TRBJ2-7, with D maybe TRBD1 (6 bases). V lost 6 bases, J lost 1 base, and 10 bases lay in between. This CDR3 spans 13 amino acids. Germline V CDR1 and CDR2: SNHLY, FYNNEI. CDR3 sequence (DNA): TGTGCCAGCAGACAGGGTTCATCCTACGAGCAGTACTTC. Encoded protein: CASRQGSSYEQYF.

The V call is TRBV27, the J call TRBJ2-5; D may be TRBD2 (6 bases). The CDR3 has 12 residues. Trimming took 9 bases from V and 5 from J, leaving 13 bases between them. Germline lookup yields CDR1 MNHEY and CDR2 SMNVEV (reference sequence). CDR3 loop: CARRWAGETQYF. The DNA for the CDR3 is TGTGCCAGACGTTGGGCGGGGGAGACCCAGTACTTC.

Written as DNA, the CDR3 is TGTGCCAGCAGCCCTATAGACTTGAGGAATTACGAGCAGTACTTC. The encoded protein is CASSPIDLRNYEQYF. The chain combines TRBV27 with TRBJ2-7; no clear D gene. This CDR3 spans 15 amino acids. Germline CDR1 is MNHEY and CDR2 is SMNVEV (reference sequence). The V gene lost 6 bases and the J gene lost 4 bases, with 19 bases spanning the gap.

This clone was detected once. The rearrangement uses TRBV19 and TRBJ2-5; 9 nucleotides agree with TRBD2. There are 15 residues in the CDR3. Germline V gene sequence: CDR1 LNHDA, CDR2 SQIVND (reference sequence). The trim removed 3 bases at V and 1 base at J, leaving 3 bases unmatched. CDR3: CASSMGLAGQETQYF. The CDR3 coding sequence is TGTGCCAGTAGTATGGGACTAGCAGGCCAAGAGACCCAGTACTTC.

Written as DNA, the CDR3 is TGTGCCAGCAGCTTGGATGGGAGTCCGGGACAGGGGTTTTCACCCCTCCACTTT. Translating it yields CASSLDGSPGQGFSPLHF. The chain combines TRBV5-4 with TRBJ1-6; TRBD1 agrees at 10 bases. This CDR3 region has 18 residues. Germline assignment: CDR1 SGHNT and CDR2 YYREEE (reference sequence). J was trimmed by 9 bases and V by 0 bases; bases with no gene match: 12.